The T cell receptor (beta chain) under discussion was sequenced for a study of cytomegalovirus exposure and HLA in healthy donors (dated by TCRdb to about 2017). Regarding the complete study: In an earlier analysis of roughly 590 of the donors, about 260 Gb of sequence data and 120 million or so unique TCR beta sequences from 180 million or so T cells were reported. Around 320 gigabases of sequencing data and tens of millions of unique TCR sequences were included in an early release covering over 600 HLA-typed donors. Of the roughly 400 genotyped donors, around 81% fell in the genetic ancestry cluster associated with self-reported Caucasian donors. The study aimed to test whether signatures of past pathogen exposure could be identified by cataloging public T cell receptors. The T cell repertoires of roughly 660 subjects were profiled by immunosequencing and related to cytomegalovirus serostatus. Besides the first cohort of some 670 subjects, a separate validation cohort made up of roughly 130 different subjects was used. To predict cytomegalovirus infection status, the study brought together high-throughput TCR immunosequencing, statistical association of individual TCRs with disease status, and machine learning. A later analysis re-examined previously published TCR beta repertoires from more than 550 donors and added high-resolution HLA genotyping to investigate patterns of TCR occurrence. The later analysis used no new phenotypic data to find candidate immune exposures, relying instead on TCR beta sequences and their occurrence across donors. An earlier analysis of roughly 580 of the donors used high-throughput TCR beta sequencing to judge whether each TCR beta V gene segment behaved as functional or pseudogenic. Alongside the repertoire data, information on donor age, sex, ethnicity and CMV serostatus was compiled. A later genetic analysis used genome-wide SNP genotypes for about three fifths of the 666 donors, treating that subset as a discovery cohort. All discovery cohort repertoires had been generated on a single sequencing platform. Class I and class II HLA loci were covered by the typing at four-digit resolution. The number of donors typed differed by locus, with roughly 620-630 for A, B, C, DRB1 and DQB1, around 520 for DQA1, over 600 for DPA1, and 450 to 480 for DPB1. Roughly five DR-DQ haplotypes were handled as single units for association and clustering, since linkage in the cohort was strong. Among several hundred genotyped donors of the cohort, an average of approximately 200,000 unique TCR beta nucleotide sequences was sequenced per donor, of which 15% to 20% were non-productive.

Summary of the overall study and its limitations: In this cohort, only TCR beta chains were sequenced, and detectable features were limited by the absence of alpha or paired-chain data. In a later genetic analysis, a missense DCLRE1C variant was associated with V-gene and J-gene trimming of TCR beta chains, and the association was replicated in an independent cohort. A later analysis found that most CMV-associated TCR beta chains appeared HLA-restricted, with HLA associations seemingly driven largely by CMV exposure. In a later genetic analysis, fewer N-insertions in productive TCRs were reported among donors in an Asian-associated ancestry cluster than the roughly 700-donor mean. Some IMGT-functional V segments, including TRBV6-2 and TRBV6-3, could not be told apart with the 87-base-pair reads, so those segments were excluded. CMV serostatus was the only immune exposure information available for the cohort. Most TCR sequences were observed very rarely across donors, whereas some public TCRs were present in many individuals. Linkage disequilibrium might explain the correlated functional status among segregating V segments, but an unknown experimental factor could not be ruled out. In both the original and validation cohorts, the classifier was reported to diagnose cytomegalovirus status with high specificity and sensitivity. When HLA alleles, especially DR and DQ, strongly co-occurred, TCR associations were difficult to assign to individual alleles. In a later analysis, HLA-associated TCR beta chains were found to be more clonally expanded and to have lower generation probabilities than equally common non-associated chains. A further reported finding was that TCR beta sequences accurately predicted the HLA-A and HLA-B alleles for most subjects in the first cohort. In a later analysis, several top co-occurrence clusters were reported to appear linked to parvovirus B19, influenza, CMV and Epstein-Barr virus. Presence/absence analyses assumed roughly uniform sequencing depth across donors, an assumption that may not hold. A total of 150 to 200 TCR beta chains were listed by the study as associated with cytomegalovirus. A cluster of highly shared sequence variants was judged likely to represent a technical artifact of the sequencing pipeline. A later analysis associated 15,000 to 20,000 TCR beta sequences with specific HLA alleles at a false discovery rate of 0.05. A few of the identified cytomegalovirus-associated TCR beta chains were confirmed in vitro to be specific for cytomegalovirus antigens. A later analysis found that TCR association rates varied across HLA loci, with DRB1 alleles showing the most associated TCRs and HLA-C alleles the fewest. In an earlier analysis of some 550 of the donors, most TCR beta V segments were observed in productive rearrangements about 87% or about 30% of the time, broadly matching IMGT annotations. The earlier analysis of approximately 560 of the donors excluded some 15 rarely observed V segments, including chromosome 9 orphons, because counts were too low. Because HLA typing was missing for some donors at each locus, association tests included only the typed subset. The authors suggested that the approach could potentially be generalized to other disease states and immunological phenotypes.

In the germline V gene, CDR1 corresponds to SGHRS and CDR2 to YFSETQ. V lost 0 bases and J lost 8 bases, and the count of bases not matched to a germline gene is 2. The CDR3 sequence holds 14 residues, the cysteine and phenylalanine included. The entry retains the CDR3 DNA only, 42 bases that are in frame from base 1. The cohort was made up of hundreds of healthy bone marrow donors. Cohort members were all nominally healthy when sampled, although unrecorded immune exposures were likely present. The donor was CMV seropositive and was included in the group of 289 seropositive cohort members. A peripheral blood sample was provided by each donor, and peripheral blood mononuclear cells were used for TCR beta sequencing. The Qiagen DNeasy Blood Extraction Kit was used to extract genomic DNA from the blood cell samples. With regard to this clone: There is no known antigen for this receptor. No per-base quality is available; no much larger clone lies one base away.

Libraries were made using the immunoSEQ multiplex PCR assay. A mixture of 60 forward primers for TCR Vbeta segments and 13 reverse primers for TCR Jbeta segments was used in the multiplex PCR. Amplification of the CDR3 region of rearranged TCR beta genes was performed with a multiplex PCR assay on genomic DNA. The Illumina HiSeq System was used to sequence the amplified TCR beta libraries as 87-base-pair reads. The source study handled its data this way. A later analysis tallied 80 million to 95 million unique TCR beta chains across the 650 to 750 repertoires, and approximately 12 million of those chains were shared by two or more donors. Raw reads were error-corrected and collapsed into unique sequences with a nearest-neighbor algorithm that merged closely related sequences to remove PCR and sequencing errors. CDR3 sequences were aligned to IMGT reference sequences to assign V, D and J gene segments. Each retained sequence needed at least a six-nucleotide match to both a V gene segment and a J gene segment. A rearrangement counted as productive if the CDR3 had no stop codons and remained in frame with V and J, and every other rearrangement counted as non-productive. CDR3 was defined according to IMGT convention as the region running from the second conserved V-encoded cysteine to the conserved J-encoded phenylalanine. The earlier analysis of about 560 of the donors excluded any sequence lacking an unambiguous match to a single V gene segment. An earlier analysis of 587 of the donors classified V segments as functional when productive rearrangements were above 56.7% and as segregating when the standard deviation between donors was above 5%. A statistical classification framework was built for diagnosing cytomegalovirus status from the catalog of TCR beta chain sequences. V and J gene assignment, in a later analysis, came from comparing TCR nucleotide sequences with IMGT/GENE-DB human TR gene sequences. In a later analysis, CDR3 sequences and most-parsimonious VDJ recombination scenarios were assigned using the TCRdist pipeline. In a later analysis, each TCR beta chain was defined by its CDR3 amino acid sequence together with its V-gene family, and reads without a unique V-gene family were excluded. In a later analysis, 450 to 600 highly shared, low-generation-probability nucleotide sequences were removed to address suspected cross-contamination and a sequencing artifact. In a later analysis, a clonal expansion index for each public chain was calculated from normalized within-repertoire ranks of inferred template counts. In a later analysis, generation probabilities were computed using a VDJ recombination model fitted to out-of-frame rearrangements, and the results were checked against IGoR. In a later analysis, TCR-TCR, TCR-HLA and TCR-CMV co-occurrence was scored with hypergeometric tests, and a repertoire-size bias correction was applied to TCR pairs. False discovery rates were estimated in a later analysis by permuting HLA or CMV assignments 20 times. A later analysis grouped co-occurring TCRs with DBSCAN, adding TCRdist sequence similarity when clustering within HLA-allele-positive subsets. For co-occurrence clustering, repertoires with fewer than 30,000 or more than 120,000 public chains were excluded, along with 4 to 6 repertoires with anomalous nucleotide sharing. TCRdb took over this immuneACCESS table, retaining in-frame rearrangements with V and J assigned. Such tables are incomplete; in checked studies, under half of the missing clones stem from an unresolved V gene, and the remainder is unexplained. From that table come the V and J calls and clone size; the DNA was used to work out D and trimming. This sample is represented by over 45,000 clones; around 82% of them were singletons. The ten largest clonotypes hold 2% to 2.5% of the sample.

Material for sequencing was PBMCs. The receptor chain draws on TRBV5-1 and TRBJ1-6, and 7 junction bases match TRBD1. The source of this sequence is a boy younger than 18 in good health and CMV-seropositive. The nucleotide sequence reads as follows: TGCGCCAGCAGCTTGGAGGGGGCTGATTCACCCCTCCACTTT. This codes for CASSLEGADSPLHF.